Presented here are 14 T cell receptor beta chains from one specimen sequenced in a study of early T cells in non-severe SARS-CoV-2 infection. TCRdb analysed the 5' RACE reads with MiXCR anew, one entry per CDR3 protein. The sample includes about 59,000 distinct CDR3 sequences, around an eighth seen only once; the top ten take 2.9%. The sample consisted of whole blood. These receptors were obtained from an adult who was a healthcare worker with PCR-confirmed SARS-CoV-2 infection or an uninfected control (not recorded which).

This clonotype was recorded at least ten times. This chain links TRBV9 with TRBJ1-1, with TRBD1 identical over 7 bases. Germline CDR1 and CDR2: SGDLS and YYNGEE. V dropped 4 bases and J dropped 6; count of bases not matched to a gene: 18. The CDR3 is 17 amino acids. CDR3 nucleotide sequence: TGTGCCAGCAGCCCAAGAGACAGGGTGACGACAACCGCTGAAGCTTTCTTT. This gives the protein CASSPRDRVTTTAEAFF.

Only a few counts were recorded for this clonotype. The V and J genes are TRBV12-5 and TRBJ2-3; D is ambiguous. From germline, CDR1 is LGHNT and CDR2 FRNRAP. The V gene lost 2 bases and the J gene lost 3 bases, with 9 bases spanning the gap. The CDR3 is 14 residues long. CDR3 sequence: CASGLLHPTDTQYF. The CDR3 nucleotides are TGTGCTAGTGGTTTGCTCCACCCTACAGATACGCAGTATTTT.

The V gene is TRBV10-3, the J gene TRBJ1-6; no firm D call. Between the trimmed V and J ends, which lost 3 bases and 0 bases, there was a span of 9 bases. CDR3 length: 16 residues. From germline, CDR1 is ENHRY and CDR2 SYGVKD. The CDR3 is CAISDRRSSYNSPLHF. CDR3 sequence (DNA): TGTGCCATCAGTGACAGGCGGAGCTCCTATAATTCACCCCTCCACTTT.

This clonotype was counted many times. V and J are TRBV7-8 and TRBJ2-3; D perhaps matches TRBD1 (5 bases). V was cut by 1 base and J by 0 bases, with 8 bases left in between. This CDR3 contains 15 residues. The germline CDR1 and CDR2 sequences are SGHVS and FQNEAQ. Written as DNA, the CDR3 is TGTGCCAGCAGCTTAGAACCAGGGAGCACAGATACGCAGTATTTT. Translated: CASSLEPGSTDTQYF.

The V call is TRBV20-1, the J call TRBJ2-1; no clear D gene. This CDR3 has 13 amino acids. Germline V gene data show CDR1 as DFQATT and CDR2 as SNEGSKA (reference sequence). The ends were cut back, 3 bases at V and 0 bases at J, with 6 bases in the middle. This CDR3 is CSASASSYNEQFF. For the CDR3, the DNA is TGCAGTGCTAGCGCGAGCTCCTACAATGAGCAGTTCTTC.

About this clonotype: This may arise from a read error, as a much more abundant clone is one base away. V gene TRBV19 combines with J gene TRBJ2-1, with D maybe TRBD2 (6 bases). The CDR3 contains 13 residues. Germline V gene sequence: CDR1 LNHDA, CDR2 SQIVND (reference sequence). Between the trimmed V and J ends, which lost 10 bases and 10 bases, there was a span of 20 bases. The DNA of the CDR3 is TGTGCCACGGAGGCGGGAAGGCCAAGGGAGCAGTTCTTC. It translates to CATEAGRPREQFF.

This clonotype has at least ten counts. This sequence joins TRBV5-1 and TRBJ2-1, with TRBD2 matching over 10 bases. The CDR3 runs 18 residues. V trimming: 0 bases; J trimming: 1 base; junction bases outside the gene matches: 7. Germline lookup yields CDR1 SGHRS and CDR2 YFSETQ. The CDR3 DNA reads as TGCGCCAGCAGCTTGGTCTGGTCTAGCGGGAGATCCTACAATGAGCAGTTCTTC. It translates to CASSLVWSSGRSYNEQFF.

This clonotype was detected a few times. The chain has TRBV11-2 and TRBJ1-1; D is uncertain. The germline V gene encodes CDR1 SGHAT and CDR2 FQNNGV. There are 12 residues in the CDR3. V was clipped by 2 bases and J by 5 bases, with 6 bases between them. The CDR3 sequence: CASSLTGTEAFF. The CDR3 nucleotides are TGTGCCAGCAGCTTAACGGGGACTGAAGCTTTCTTT.

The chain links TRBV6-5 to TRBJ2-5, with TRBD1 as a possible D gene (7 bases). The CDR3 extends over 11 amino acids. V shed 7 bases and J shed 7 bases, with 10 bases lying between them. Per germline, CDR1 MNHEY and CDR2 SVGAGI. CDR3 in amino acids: CASTQGGTQYF. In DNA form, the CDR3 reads TGTGCCAGCACCCAGGGGGGGACCCAGTACTTC.

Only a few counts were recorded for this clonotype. The CDR3 sequence: CASSLVTDEQYF. For the CDR3, the DNA is TGTGCCAGCAGCCTCGTAACGGACGAGCAGTACTTC. J is TRBJ2-7 and V is TRBV7-8; D not certain. CDR3 length: 12 amino acids. Per germline, CDR1 SGHVS and CDR2 FQNEAQ. Trimming shortened V by 5 bases and J by 5 bases, and 10 bases separated the two germline ends.

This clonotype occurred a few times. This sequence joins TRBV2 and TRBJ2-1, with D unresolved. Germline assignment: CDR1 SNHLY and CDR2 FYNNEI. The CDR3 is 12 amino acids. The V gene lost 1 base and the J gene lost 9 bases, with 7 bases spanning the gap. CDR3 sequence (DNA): TGTGCCAGCAGTGAAGTAGGAAGTGAGCAGTTCTTC. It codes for CASSEVGSEQFF.

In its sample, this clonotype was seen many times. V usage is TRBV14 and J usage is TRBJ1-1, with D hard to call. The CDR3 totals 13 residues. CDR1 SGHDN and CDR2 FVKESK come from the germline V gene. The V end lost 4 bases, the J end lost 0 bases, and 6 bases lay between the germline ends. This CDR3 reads CASSLRMNTEAFF. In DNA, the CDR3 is TGTGCCAGCAGCCTACGAATGAACACTGAAGCTTTCTTT.

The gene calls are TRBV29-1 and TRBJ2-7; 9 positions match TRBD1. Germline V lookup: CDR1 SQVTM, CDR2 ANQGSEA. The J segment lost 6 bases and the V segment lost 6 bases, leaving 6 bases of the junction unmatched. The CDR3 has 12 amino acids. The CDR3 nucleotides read TGCAGCGTCCATAAACAGGGGGCCGAGCAGTACTTC. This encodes CSVHKQGAEQYF.

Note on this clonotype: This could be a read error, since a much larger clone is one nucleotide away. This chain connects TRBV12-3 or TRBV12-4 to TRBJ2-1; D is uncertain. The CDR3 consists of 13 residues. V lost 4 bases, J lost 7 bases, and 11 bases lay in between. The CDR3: CASSSVRWNEQFF. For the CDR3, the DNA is TGTGCCAGCAGTTCCGTGCGGTGGAATGAGCAGTTCTTC.